This T cell receptor (beta chain) was recorded in a study of blood T cells in healthy people across ages. Then a second PCR, running roughly 6 to 12 cycles, was carried out with a sample-barcoded 5' primer and a J-beta primer mix. TCRdb ran MiXCR on the 5' RACE reads and lists one entry per CDR3 protein. Among roughly 2 million distinct CDR3 sequences listed, about 50% were seen once. CDR1 is DFQATT and CDR2 is SNEGSKA in the germline V gene (reference sequence). Trimming shortened V by 4 bases and J by 5 bases, and 10 bases separated the two germline ends. The CDR3 covers 12 residues. The TCR was taken from a woman aged 40 to 50 in good health. Sequencing used blood. The genes are TRBV20-1 and TRBJ2-3; D may be TRBD1 (6 bases). The CDR3 loop reads CSAIQGIDTQYF. The CDR3 DNA reads TGCAGTGCTATACAGGGCATAGATACGCAGTATTTT.